The clone carrying this T cell receptor (beta chain) was seen once. The antigen remains undetermined. The sample belongs to a study of T cell responses to AZD1222 COVID-19 vaccine. Study-wide findings and caveats: Seropositivity was recorded at baseline in only 6 or 7 AZD1222 recipients.

The repertoire was sequenced with immunoSEQ multiplex PCR; TCRdb's copy has only in-frame clones and lacks some. The profile shows 150,000 to 200,000 clones, approximately 86% of them singletons. The CDR3 is 13 residues long. The sample consisted of peripheral blood, taken 28 days after the second AZD1222 dose. This sequence joins TRBV21-1 and TRBJ1-2; the table's D call TRBD1 went unverified against the DNA. TRBV21-1 is deemed a pseudogene. The receptor was derived from an adult who received the AZD1222 COVID-19 vaccine. DNA of the CDR3: TGTGCCAAGACACGACGAAGTAACTATGGCTACACCTTC. This gives the protein CAKTRRSNYGYTF.